This is a list of T cell receptor beta chains from one sample in a study of technical replicates of blood from several donors. Using immunoSEQ multiplex PCR, the repertoire was profiled, and TCRdb retains in-frame clones only, with some absent. This table holds 50,000 to 70,000 clones, about 95% found once. The sequenced sample consisted of PBMCs. The source of these receptors is a human donor in good health. Some clones in this sample may be carry-over from other donors' samples. CDR3s include the opening cysteine and the closing phenylalanine or tryptophan. Each record gives: CDR3 protein, CDR3 DNA, V gene, J gene, clone size, D gene. D genes are given only for firm matches. Clone size, where shown, is once, few, many, or a class for clones that have expanded.

CDR3 protein: CSVHSGSSYEQYF; CDR3 DNA: TGCAGCGTCCACAGCGGGAGTAGCTACGAGCAGTACTTC; V gene: TRBV29-1; J gene: TRBJ2-7; clone size: .; D gene: TRBD2
CDR3 protein: CASSQKPGQSYEQYF; CDR3 DNA: TGTGCCAGCAGCCAAAAACCGGGACAGTCCTACGAGCAGTACTTC; V gene: TRBV4-2; J gene: TRBJ2-7; clone size: once; D gene: TRBD1
CDR3 protein: CASSLMASGEETQYF; CDR3 DNA: TGCGCCAGCAGCTTAATGGCTAGCGGAGAAGAGACCCAGTACTTC; V gene: TRBV5-1; J gene: TRBJ2-5; clone size: once; D gene: TRBD2
CDR3 protein: CASSYPSGSTYEQYF; CDR3 DNA: TGTGCCAGCAGTTACCCTAGCGGGAGTACCTACGAGCAGTACTTC; V gene: TRBV6-5; J gene: TRBJ2-7; clone size: .; D gene: TRBD2
CDR3 protein: CASSQELSYEQYF; CDR3 DNA: TGCGCCAGCAGCCAAGAACTTTCCTACGAGCAGTACTTC; V gene: TRBV4-1; J gene: TRBJ2-7; clone size: .; D gene: .
CDR3 protein: CASSPGSGGVNEQFF; CDR3 DNA: TGCGCCAGCAGCCCTGGAAGCGGGGGGGTAAATGAGCAGTTCTTC; V gene: TRBV5-1; J gene: TRBJ2-1; clone size: .; D gene: TRBD2
CDR3 protein: CASSQEAGGTYEQYF; CDR3 DNA: TGCGCCAGCAGCCAAGAAGCGGGAGGAACCTACGAGCAGTACTTC; V gene: TRBV4-3; J gene: TRBJ2-7; clone size: .; D gene: TRBD2
CDR3 protein: CASSRGQVAYGYTF; CDR3 DNA: TGTGCCAGCAGTAGGGGACAGGTAGCCTATGGCTACACCTTC; V gene: TRBV2; J gene: TRBJ1-2; clone size: .; D gene: TRBD1
CDR3 protein: CASSFVREGLYEQYF; CDR3 DNA: TGCGCCAGCAGCTTCGTCCGGGAGGGCCTCTACGAGCAGTACTTC; V gene: TRBV5-1; J gene: TRBJ2-7; clone size: .; D gene: TRBD2
CDR3 protein: CASSPWGQGSQPQHF; CDR3 DNA: TGTGCCAGTAGCCCCTGGGGACAGGGCAGTCAGCCCCAGCATTTT; V gene: TRBV19; J gene: TRBJ1-5; clone size: .; D gene: TRBD1
CDR3 protein: CAWSRGTGELFF; CDR3 DNA: TGTGCCTGGAGTAGGGGGACCGGGGAGCTGTTTTTT; V gene: TRBV30; J gene: TRBJ2-2; clone size: .; D gene: .
CDR3 protein: CATSGGTVYQETQYF; CDR3 DNA: TGTGCCACCAGCGGGGGGACGGTTTACCAAGAGACCCAGTACTTC; V gene: TRBV15; J gene: TRBJ2-5; clone size: .; D gene: .
CDR3 protein: CASSQVWGEAGELFF; CDR3 DNA: TGTGCCAGCAGCCAAGTCTGGGGGGAGGCCGGGGAGCTGTTTTTT; V gene: TRBV4-2; J gene: TRBJ2-2; clone size: .; D gene: .
CDR3 protein: CASSFRTGGGYTF; CDR3 DNA: TGTGCCAGCAGTTTCAGGACAGGGGGAGGCTACACCTTC; V gene: TRBV28; J gene: TRBJ1-2; clone size: .; D gene: TRBD1
CDR3 protein: CAGGQDNSPLHF; CDR3 DNA: TGTGCCGGGGGACAGGATAATTCACCCCTCCACTTT; V gene: TRBV6-6; J gene: TRBJ1-6; clone size: .; D gene: TRBD1
CDR3 protein: CAIRGRTDTQYF; CDR3 DNA: TGTGCCATCAGGGGGCGCACAGATACGCAGTATTTT; V gene: TRBV10-3; J gene: TRBJ2-3; clone size: .; D gene: .
CDR3 protein: CASSETSGGGEQFF; CDR3 DNA: TGTGCCAGCAGCGAGACTAGCGGTGGGGGTGAGCAGTTCTTC; V gene: TRBV7-3; J gene: TRBJ2-1; clone size: .; D gene: TRBD2
CDR3 protein: CASSLRASVYSYNEQFF; CDR3 DNA: TGTGCCAGCAGCTTAAGGGCTAGCGTCTACTCCTACAATGAGCAGTTCTTC; V gene: TRBV13; J gene: TRBJ2-1; clone size: .; D gene: .
CDR3 protein: CASSLTGTGYTF; CDR3 DNA: TGTGCCAGCAGCTTAACCGGGACAGGCTACACCTTC; V gene: TRBV7-9; J gene: TRBJ1-2; clone size: few; D gene: .
CDR3 protein: CATSRARGGQYEQYF; CDR3 DNA: TGTGCCACCAGCAGAGCCCGTGGCGGCCAGTACGAGCAGTACTTC; V gene: TRBV15; J gene: TRBJ2-7; clone size: .; D gene: .
CDR3 protein: CASSKDGTSYYEQYF; CDR3 DNA: TGTGCCAGCAGCAAAGATGGGACTAGCTACTACGAGCAGTACTTC; V gene: TRBV21-1; J gene: TRBJ2-7; clone size: .; D gene: .
CDR3 protein: CASSPRVDSYEQYF; CDR3 DNA: TGTGCCAGCAGCCCCCGGGTCGACTCCTACGAGCAGTACTTC; V gene: TRBV4-2; J gene: TRBJ2-7; clone size: .; D gene: .
CDR3 protein: CSASSQGGYTF; CDR3 DNA: TGCAGTGCTAGCTCGCAGGGGGGCTACACCTTC; V gene: TRBV20-1; J gene: TRBJ1-2; clone size: once; D gene: .
CDR3 protein: CASSPTHRDTQYF; CDR3 DNA: TGTGCCAGTAGCCCCACCCACAGGGATACGCAGTATTTT; V gene: TRBV19; J gene: TRBJ2-3; clone size: .; D gene: .
CDR3 protein: CAGTNGTSGSAYEQYF; CDR3 DNA: TGTGCCGGAACGAACGGGACTAGCGGGTCCGCCTACGAGCAGTACTTC; V gene: TRBV7-2; J gene: TRBJ2-7; clone size: once; D gene: TRBD2
CDR3 protein: CASSPRDKETQYF; CDR3 DNA: TGTGCCAGCAGCCCACGGGACAAAGAGACCCAGTACTTC; V gene: TRBV5-4; J gene: TRBJ2-5; clone size: .; D gene: .
CDR3 protein: CASSGREGTYEQYF; CDR3 DNA: TGTGCCAGCAGCGGACGGGAGGGGACCTACGAGCAGTACTTC; V gene: TRBV7-9; J gene: TRBJ2-7; clone size: .; D gene: TRBD2
CDR3 protein: CASTNGGQYNSPLHF; CDR3 DNA: TGTGCCAGCACCAATGGGGGACAGTATAATTCACCCCTCCACTTT; V gene: TRBV2; J gene: TRBJ1-6; clone size: .; D gene: TRBD1
CDR3 protein: CASSVKGLAASYEQYF; CDR3 DNA: TGTGCCAGCAGCGTCAAAGGACTAGCGGCCTCCTACGAGCAGTACTTC; V gene: TRBV13; J gene: TRBJ2-7; clone size: .; D gene: TRBD2
CDR3 protein: CASSYLDLGGAAGDYGYTF; CDR3 DNA: TGTGCCAGCAGCTACCTGGACCTAGGCGGGGCAGCGGGGGACTATGGCTACACCTTC; V gene: TRBV4-2; J gene: TRBJ1-2; clone size: .; D gene: .
CDR3 protein: CASSQSFSGGPDTQYF; CDR3 DNA: TGCGCCAGCAGCCAAAGTTTTAGCGGGGGTCCAGATACGCAGTATTTT; V gene: TRBV4-3; J gene: TRBJ2-3; clone size: .; D gene: TRBD2
CDR3 protein: CASSFQNQPQHF; CDR3 DNA: TGTGCCAGCAGCTTCCAAAATCAGCCCCAGCATTTT; V gene: TRBV5-6; J gene: TRBJ1-5; clone size: .; D gene: .
CDR3 protein: CASSLSSWSGANVLTF; CDR3 DNA: TGCGCCAGCAGTCTTAGTAGCTGGTCTGGGGCCAACGTCCTGACTTTC; V gene: TRBV23-1; J gene: TRBJ2-6; clone size: .; D gene: .
CDR3 protein: CASSLQGLETQYF; CDR3 DNA: TGTGCCAGCAGCTTGCAGGGACTGGAGACCCAGTACTTC; V gene: TRBV5-5; J gene: TRBJ2-5; clone size: .; D gene: .
CDR3 protein: CASSVVTGYGYTF; CDR3 DNA: TGTGCCAGCAGCGTAGTCACAGGCTATGGCTACACCTTC; V gene: TRBV9; J gene: TRBJ1-2; clone size: .; D gene: .
CDR3 protein: CARVFHEQYF; CDR3 DNA: TGTGCCCGAGTGTTCCACGAGCAGTACTTC; V gene: TRBV9; J gene: TRBJ2-7; clone size: .; D gene: .
CDR3 protein: CASSIGENTSGGYTF; CDR3 DNA: TGTGCCAGTAGTATCGGGGAAAACACCTCGGGTGGCTACACCTTC; V gene: TRBV19; J gene: TRBJ1-2; clone size: .; D gene: .
CDR3 protein: CASSGGGNSYEQYF; CDR3 DNA: TGCGCCAGCAGCGGTGGGGGCAACTCCTACGAGCAGTACTTC; V gene: TRBV5-1; J gene: TRBJ2-7; clone size: .; D gene: .
CDR3 protein: CASSPHGLAGGTDTQYF; CDR3 DNA: TGTGCCAGCAGCCCTCACGGACTAGCGGGGGGCACAGATACGCAGTATTTT; V gene: TRBV7-6; J gene: TRBJ2-3; clone size: .; D gene: TRBD2
CDR3 protein: CASSPHGTSNEQFF; CDR3 DNA: TGTGCCAGCAGCCCTCACGGGACTAGCAATGAGCAGTTCTTC; V gene: TRBV7-2; J gene: TRBJ2-1; clone size: .; D gene: TRBD2
CDR3 protein: CASSYRRGQSNEKLFF; CDR3 DNA: TGTGCCAGCAGTTATAGGCGGGGCCAGAGTAATGAAAAACTGTTTTTT; V gene: TRBV6-5; J gene: TRBJ1-4; clone size: .; D gene: .
CDR3 protein: CASSLGSSETQYF; CDR3 DNA: TGCGCCAGCAGCTTAGGGAGTTCGGAGACCCAGTACTTC; V gene: TRBV5-1; J gene: TRBJ2-5; clone size: once; D gene: .
CDR3 protein: CASSLTDATNEKLFF; CDR3 DNA: TGTGCCAGCAGCTTGACAGACGCAACTAATGAAAAACTGTTTTTT; V gene: TRBV7-9; J gene: TRBJ1-4; clone size: .; D gene: .
CDR3 protein: CASRLTGGIPYEQYF; CDR3 DNA: TGTGCCAGCAGACTAACAGGGGGCATTCCCTACGAGCAGTACTTC; V gene: TRBV6-1; J gene: TRBJ2-7; clone size: .; D gene: TRBD1
CDR3 protein: CASRQGSTDTQYF; CDR3 DNA: TGTGCCAGCAGACAGGGCTCCACAGATACGCAGTATTTT; V gene: TRBV2; J gene: TRBJ2-3; clone size: .; D gene: .
CDR3 protein: CASSLVDRGLGQPQHF; CDR3 DNA: TGTGCCAGCAGCTTAGTGGACAGGGGGCTGGGGCAGCCCCAGCATTTT; V gene: TRBV7-8; J gene: TRBJ1-5; clone size: few; D gene: TRBD1
CDR3 protein: CASSLIVSGSGTDTQYF; CDR3 DNA: TGTGCCAGCAGCTTAATCGTTAGCGGGAGCGGAACAGATACGCAGTATTTT; V gene: TRBV7-2; J gene: TRBJ2-3; clone size: .; D gene: TRBD2
CDR3 protein: CASSLIQSSPLHF; CDR3 DNA: TGTGCCAGCAGCTTAATACAGTCTTCACCCCTCCACTTT; V gene: TRBV11-2; J gene: TRBJ1-6; clone size: .; D gene: .
CDR3 protein: CASSSRTSGAYNEQFF; CDR3 DNA: TGTGCCAGCAGCTCCCGGACTAGCGGAGCCTACAATGAGCAGTTCTTC; V gene: TRBV7-3; J gene: TRBJ2-1; clone size: .; D gene: TRBD2
CDR3 protein: CASSYRRTGPNEKLFF; CDR3 DNA: TGTGCCAGCAGTTACCGCCGGACAGGGCCTAATGAAAAACTGTTTTTT; V gene: TRBV6-5; J gene: TRBJ1-4; clone size: .; D gene: TRBD1
CDR3 protein: CASSPTGQVGGYTF; CDR3 DNA: TGTGCCAGCAGCCCGACGGGACAGGTCGGGGGCTACACCTTC; V gene: TRBV7-3; J gene: TRBJ1-2; clone size: .; D gene: TRBD1
CDR3 protein: CASSSQDSSYEQYF; CDR3 DNA: TGTGCCAGCAGCTCACAGGATTCCTCCTACGAGCAGTACTTC; V gene: TRBV5-5; J gene: TRBJ2-7; clone size: .; D gene: .
CDR3 protein: CASSHRTGLWAGELFF; CDR3 DNA: TGTGCCAGCAGCCACCGGACAGGACTCTGGGCCGGGGAGCTGTTTTTT; V gene: TRBV14; J gene: TRBJ2-2; clone size: .; D gene: TRBD1
CDR3 protein: CASSLVGTGGETQYF; CDR3 DNA: TGCGCCAGCAGCTTGGTAGGGACAGGGGGAGAGACCCAGTACTTC; V gene: TRBV5-1; J gene: TRBJ2-5; clone size: .; D gene: TRBD1
CDR3 protein: CASSPAGPWHEQYF; CDR3 DNA: TGTGCCAGCAGTCCCGCGGGACCCTGGCACGAGCAGTACTTC; V gene: TRBV28; J gene: TRBJ2-7; clone size: .; D gene: .
CDR3 protein: CASSQAAAGGPHTQYF; CDR3 DNA: TGCGCCAGCAGCCAAGCCGCAGCGGGGGGCCCGCATACGCAGTATTTT; V gene: TRBV4-3; J gene: TRBJ2-3; clone size: .; D gene: TRBD2
CDR3 protein: CASSPGTGRDYGYTF; CDR3 DNA: TGTGCCAGCAGCCCCGGGACAGGGAGGGACTATGGCTACACCTTC; V gene: TRBV11-2; J gene: TRBJ1-2; clone size: .; D gene: TRBD1